This T cell receptor beta chain was sequenced for a study of T cell changes during pregnancy in multiple sclerosis. The CDR3 covers 15 residues. CDR1 and CDR2 from the germline V gene are LNHNV and YYDKDF (reference sequence). Trimming cost V 3 bases and J 0 bases, with 9 bases left between them. Data came from immunoSEQ multiplex PCR; TCRdb stores just in-frame clones and leaves some out. The table shows around 35,000 clones, with more than 85% occurring only once. This TCR came from a female donor in good health, enrolled as a control in a pregnancy study. The chain links TRBV15 to TRBJ1-5; no reliable D call. The sample in question was CD4+ T cells from peripheral blood mononuclear cells, obtained in the third trimester of pregnancy. The chain's CDR3 is CATSRFLYSNQPQHF. DNA for the CDR3: TGTGCCACCAGCAGGTTCCTTTATAGCAATCAGCCCCAGCATTTT.